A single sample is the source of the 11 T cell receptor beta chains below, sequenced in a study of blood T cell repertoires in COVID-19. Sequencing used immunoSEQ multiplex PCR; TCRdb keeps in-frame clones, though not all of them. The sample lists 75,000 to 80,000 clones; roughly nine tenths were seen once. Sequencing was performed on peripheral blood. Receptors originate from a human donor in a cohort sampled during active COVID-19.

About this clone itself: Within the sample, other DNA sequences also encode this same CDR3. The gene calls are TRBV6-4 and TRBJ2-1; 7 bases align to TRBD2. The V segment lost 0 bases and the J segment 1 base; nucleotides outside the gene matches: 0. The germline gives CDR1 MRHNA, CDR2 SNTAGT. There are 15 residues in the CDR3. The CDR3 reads CASSDSSGSYNEQFF. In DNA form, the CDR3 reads TGTGCCAGCAGTGACTCTAGCGGGTCCTACAATGAGCAGTTCTTC.

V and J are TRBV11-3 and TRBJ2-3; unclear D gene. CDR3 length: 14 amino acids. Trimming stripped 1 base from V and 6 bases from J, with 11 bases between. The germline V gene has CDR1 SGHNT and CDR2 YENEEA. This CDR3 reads CASSLGLQPDTQYF. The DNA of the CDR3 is TGTGCCAGCAGCTTAGGACTCCAGCCGGATACGCAGTATTTT.

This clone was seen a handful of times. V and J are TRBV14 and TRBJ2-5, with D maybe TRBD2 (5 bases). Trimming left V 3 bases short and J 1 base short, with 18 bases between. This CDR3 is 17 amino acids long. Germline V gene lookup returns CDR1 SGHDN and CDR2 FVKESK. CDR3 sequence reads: CASSHIGGMYSQETQYF. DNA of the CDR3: TGTGCCAGCAGCCACATAGGAGGCATGTACTCCCAAGAGACCCAGTACTTC.

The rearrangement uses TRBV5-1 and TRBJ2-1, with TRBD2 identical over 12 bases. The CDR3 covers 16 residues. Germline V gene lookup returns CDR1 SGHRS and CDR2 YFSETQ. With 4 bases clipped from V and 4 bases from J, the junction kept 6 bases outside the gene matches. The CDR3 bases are TGCGCCAGCAGCCTAGAAACTAGCGGGGGGTACAATGAGCAGTTCTTC. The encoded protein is CASSLETSGGYNEQFF.

As DNA, the CDR3 is TGTGCCAGCTCACCACGTCCCGGACAGGGGACCTACGAGCAGTACTTC. Translating it yields CASSPRPGQGTYEQYF. This chain joins TRBV18 and TRBJ2-7; TRBD1 agrees at 9 bases. V shed 1 base and J 2 bases; nucleotides not matched to a gene: 6. The CDR3 runs to 16 residues. Germline CDR1 and CDR2: KGHSH and LQKENI.

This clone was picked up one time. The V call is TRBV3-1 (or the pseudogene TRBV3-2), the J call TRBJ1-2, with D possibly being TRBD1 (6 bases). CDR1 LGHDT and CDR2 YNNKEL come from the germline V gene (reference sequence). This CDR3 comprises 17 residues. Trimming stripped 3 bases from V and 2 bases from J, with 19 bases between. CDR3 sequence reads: CASSQHPRGQNNYGYTF. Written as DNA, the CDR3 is TGTGCCAGCAGCCAGCACCCCCGGGGACAAAACAACTATGGCTACACCTTC.

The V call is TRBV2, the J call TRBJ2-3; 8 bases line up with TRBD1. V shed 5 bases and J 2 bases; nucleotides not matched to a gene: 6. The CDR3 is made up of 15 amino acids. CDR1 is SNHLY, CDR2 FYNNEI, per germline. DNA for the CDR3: TGTGCCAGCAGTCACGAGGGACAGGTCACAGATACGCAGTATTTT. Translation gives CASSHEGQVTDTQYF.

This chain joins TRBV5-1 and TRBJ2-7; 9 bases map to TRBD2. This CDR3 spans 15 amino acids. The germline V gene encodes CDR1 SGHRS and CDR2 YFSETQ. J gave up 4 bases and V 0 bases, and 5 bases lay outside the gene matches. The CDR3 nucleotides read TGCGCCAGCAGCTTGGAGCTTAGCGGGAGTTACGAGCAGTACTTC. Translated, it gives CASSLELSGSYEQYF.

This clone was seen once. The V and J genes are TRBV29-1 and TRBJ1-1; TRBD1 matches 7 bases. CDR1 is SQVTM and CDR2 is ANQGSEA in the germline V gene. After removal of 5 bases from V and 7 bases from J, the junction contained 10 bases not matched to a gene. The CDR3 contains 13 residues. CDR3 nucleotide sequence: TGCAGCGTTACCAGGGGGTTCGACGTTGAAGCTTTCTTT. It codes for CSVTRGFDVEAFF. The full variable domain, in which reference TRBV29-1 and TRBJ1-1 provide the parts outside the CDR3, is SAVISQKPSRDICQRGTSLTIQCQVDSQVTMMFWYRQQPGQSLTLIATANQGSEATYESGFVIDKFPISRPNLTFSTLTVSNMSPEDSSIYLCSVTRGFDVEAFFGQGTRLTVV.

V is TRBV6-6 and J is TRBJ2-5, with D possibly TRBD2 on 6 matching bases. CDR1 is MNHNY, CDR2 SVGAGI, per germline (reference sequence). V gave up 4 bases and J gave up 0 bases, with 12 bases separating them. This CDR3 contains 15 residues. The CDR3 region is CASSSASADQETQYF. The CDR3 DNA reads TGTGCCAGCAGTTCTGCTAGCGCCGACCAAGAGACCCAGTACTTC.

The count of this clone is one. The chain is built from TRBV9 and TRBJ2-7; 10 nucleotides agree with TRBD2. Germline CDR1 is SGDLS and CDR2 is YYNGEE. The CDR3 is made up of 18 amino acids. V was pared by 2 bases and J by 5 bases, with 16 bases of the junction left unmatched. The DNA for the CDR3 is TGTGCCAGCAGCGTCGCCACTAGCGGGAACTTTCGGAGCGACGAGCAGTACTTC. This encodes CASSVATSGNFRSDEQYF. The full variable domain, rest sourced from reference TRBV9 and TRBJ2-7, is DSGVTQTPKHLITATGQRVTLRCSPRSGDLSVYWYQQSLDQGLQFLIQYYNGEERAKGNILERFSAQQFPDLHSELNLSSLELGDSALYFCASSVATSGNFRSDEQYFGPGTRLTVT.